This T cell receptor (gamma chain) was found in a study of intestinal T cells in coeliac disease (dated by TCRdb to the early 2020s). For context, the study as a whole: In the TRG cohort, coeliac patients were much younger than controls, with a mean age of about 17 years compared with about 55 years. The TCR-delta (TRD) cohort included duodenal biopsies from roughly 10 coeliac disease patients and roughly 10 non-coeliac controls. Duodenal biopsies from under 35 coeliac disease patients and under 25 non-coeliac controls made up a second, larger TCR-gamma (TRG) cohort. The paper as a whole reports these results and caveats: Of approximately 54 biopsies, roughly 50 (about 94%) were correctly classified by TRG clustering, and a leave-one-out accuracy of approximately 87% was reported. Repeated CDR3 amino acid sequences could not be distinguished from PCR duplicates. FFPE-derived DNA was found to be relatively degraded, and loss of a proportion of TCR sequences in each sample was likely caused by this degradation. A significant age difference was observed between coeliac and control groups, although significant classification was not yielded by an age-split analysis. In training, clustering based on TRD kmers put every one of the 22 biopsies in the right class, and the leave-one-out accuracy was reported as 91%.

For each case, genomic DNA was isolated from ten 5-um FFPE scrolls with the QIAamp DNA FFPE tissue kit. Classification of coeliac disease based on the TCR repertoire was tested using fully anonymised formalin-fixed paraffin-embedded duodenal biopsies that were surplus to diagnostic needs. The CDR3 contains 10 residues, cysteine and phenylalanine counted. This entry keeps only the CDR3 DNA: 30 bases, framed from base 1. Here V drops 12 bases and J drops 9 bases, and the junction holds 5 bases not matched to any gene. On this clone itself: The target of this receptor is not known. It has no much larger one-base neighbor in the sample; base qualities were not kept.

The library relied on multiplex PCR. Sequencing took place on an Ion Torrent PGM. TRG repertoires were amplified from 150 to 250 ng of biopsy DNA using the LymphoTrack kit, whose primers carry Illumina adapters. After purification with AMPure XP beads and quantification on a 2100 Bioanalyzer, the TRG amplicons were pooled in equimolar amounts. Sequencing of TRG libraries was performed on an Ion PGM instrument. Turning to the authors' computational methods: FastX discarded any read in which over 10% of nucleotides had a quality score below the third quartile for that patient. Reads were aligned with IMGT/HighV-QUEST to assign V, D and J genes, identify CDR3 regions and assess functionality. Sequences were converted to amino acids, and every sequence predicted to be non-functional was removed. CDR3s were broken into kmers both with and without positional annotation, kmer frequencies were analysed by PCA, and samples were clustered using each of the 1023 combinations of PCs 1-10. Classification was validated by leave-one-out cross-validation, in which parameters were re-optimised on the remaining samples each time. Shannon diversity was calculated with the vegan R package from repeated random subsamples, each the size of the lowest read count. TCRdb called clones from the public reads with CATT, and repeated DNA sequences were later combined into one row. The V and J calls and clone size come from TCRdb's table, not from the authors' own analysis. Within this sample are about 550 gamma-chain clones, with approximately 50% of them counted one time only. In total, the top ten clones hold 15% to 20% of the sample.

In this chain, TRGV10 is recombined with TRGJP1. TRGV10 is designated an ORF whose function remains uncertain. The sequence derives from a human donor with celiac disease. Sample: a duodenal biopsy. The sequence in DNA is TGTGCTGCCGACTGTTGGTTCAAGATATTT. This translates into CAADCWFKIF.